The next 2 T cell receptor beta chains were all read from a single sample in a study of cytomegalovirus exposure and HLA in healthy donors. The PCR ran on 60 Vbeta and 13 Jbeta primers. Profiling relied on immunoSEQ multiplex PCR, and the TCRdb table lists in-frame clones only, not all of them. The table lists around 120,000 clones, about three quarters of them singletons, with roughly 2.7% in the top ten. The specimen was PBMCs. The receptor source for this set is a human donor in good health.

The chain couples TRBV30 to TRBJ1-1, with 7 nucleotides matching TRBD1. From germline, CDR1 is GTSNPN and CDR2 SVGIG (reference sequence). V lost 8 bases to trimming and J lost 1 base; unmatched junction nucleotides: 4. There are 12 residues in the CDR3. The CDR3 DNA is TGTGCCAGCCGGACAGGGAACACTGAAGCTTTCTTT. The encoded protein is CASRTGNTEAFF. Drawing the rest from reference TRBV30 and TRBJ1-1, the complete variable domain is SQTIHQWPATLVQPVGSPLSLECTVEGTSNPNLYWYRQAAGRGLQLLFYSVGIGQISSEVPQNLSASRPQDRQFILSSKKLLLSDSGFYLCASRTGNTEAFFGQGTRLTVV.

The chain employs TRBV2 and TRBJ2-7, with D tentatively TRBD2 (7 bases). Trimming stripped 0 bases from V and 2 bases from J, with 11 bases between. Germline CDR1 reads SNHLY; CDR2 reads FYNNEI. This CDR3 contains 15 residues. CDR3: CASSEAGGATYEQYF. The DNA of the CDR3 is TGTGCCAGCAGTGAAGCAGGGGGGGCCACCTACGAGCAGTACTTC.